This T cell receptor (beta chain) stems from a study of blood T cells in healthy people across ages. This clonotype came up once. Next came a second PCR, run for roughly 6 to 11 cycles, which used a sample-barcoded 5' primer along with a J-beta primer mix. Each CDR3 protein gets one entry after TCRdb re-called the 5' RACE reads with MiXCR. The data contain roughly 1 million distinct CDR3 sequences, about 23% of them singletons. In germline, CDR1 is SGHTA, CDR2 FQGNSA. The length of the CDR3 is 14 residues. V lost 2 bases and J lost 8; bases outside the gene matches: 4. The sample was also reused in another study, on T cells of mothers and their children.

This TCR derives from a girl aged 2-10 years in good health. The specimen sequenced was blood. V gene TRBV7-2 combines with J gene TRBJ2-1; TRBD2 agrees at 9 bases. As DNA, the CDR3 is TGTGCCAGCAGCTTATCAGGGACTAGCTATGAGCAGTTCTTC. As protein: CASSLSGTSYEQFF.